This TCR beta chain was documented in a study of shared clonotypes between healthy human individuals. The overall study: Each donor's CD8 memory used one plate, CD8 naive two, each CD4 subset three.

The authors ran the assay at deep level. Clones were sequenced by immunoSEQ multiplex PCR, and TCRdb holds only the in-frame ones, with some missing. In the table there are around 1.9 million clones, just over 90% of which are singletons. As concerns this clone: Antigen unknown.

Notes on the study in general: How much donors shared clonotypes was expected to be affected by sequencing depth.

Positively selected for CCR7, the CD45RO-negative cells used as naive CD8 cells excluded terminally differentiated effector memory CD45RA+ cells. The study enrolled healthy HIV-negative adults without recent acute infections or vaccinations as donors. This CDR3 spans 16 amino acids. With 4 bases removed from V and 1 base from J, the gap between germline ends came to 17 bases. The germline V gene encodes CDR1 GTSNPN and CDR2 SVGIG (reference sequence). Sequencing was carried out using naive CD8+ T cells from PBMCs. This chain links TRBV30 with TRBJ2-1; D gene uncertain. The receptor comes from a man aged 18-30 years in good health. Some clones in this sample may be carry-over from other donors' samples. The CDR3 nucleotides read TGTGCCTGGACGGTTATCCCGATCCAATCCTACAATGAGCAGTTCTTC. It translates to CAWTVIPIQSYNEQFF.